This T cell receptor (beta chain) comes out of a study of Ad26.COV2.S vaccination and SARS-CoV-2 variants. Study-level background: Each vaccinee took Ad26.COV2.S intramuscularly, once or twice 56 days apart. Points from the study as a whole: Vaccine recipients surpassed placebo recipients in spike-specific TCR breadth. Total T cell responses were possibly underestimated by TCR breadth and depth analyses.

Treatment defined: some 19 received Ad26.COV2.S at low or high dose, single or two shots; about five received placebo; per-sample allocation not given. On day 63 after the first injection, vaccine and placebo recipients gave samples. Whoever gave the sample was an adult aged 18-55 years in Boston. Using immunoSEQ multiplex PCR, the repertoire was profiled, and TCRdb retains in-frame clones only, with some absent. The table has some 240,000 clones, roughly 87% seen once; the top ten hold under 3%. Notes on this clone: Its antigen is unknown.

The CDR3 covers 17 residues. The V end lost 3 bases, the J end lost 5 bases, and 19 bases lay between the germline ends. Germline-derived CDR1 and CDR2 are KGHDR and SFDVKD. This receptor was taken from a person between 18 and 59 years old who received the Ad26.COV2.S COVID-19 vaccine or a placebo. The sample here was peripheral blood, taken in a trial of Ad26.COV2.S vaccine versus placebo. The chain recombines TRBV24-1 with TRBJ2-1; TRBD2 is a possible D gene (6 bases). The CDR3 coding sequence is TGTGCCACCAGTGATCCAAGCGGGCCTATGGGAGACAATGAGCAGTTCTTC. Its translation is CATSDPSGPMGDNEQFF.